The 9 T cell receptor beta chains below all came from one sample that was sequenced in a study of blood T cell repertoires in COVID-19. The data were produced by immunoSEQ multiplex PCR, yet TCRdb's version contains in-frame clones alone and is incomplete. Counted here are fewer than 90,000 clones, 84% occurring once; the ten biggest clones make up 36%. The sequenced material came from peripheral blood. These receptors were collected from an older man with acute or convalescent COVID-19.

This sequence joins TRBV6-6 and TRBJ1-5; TRBD1 agrees at 7 bases. With V trimmed by 0 bases and J by 4 bases, 3 bases remained unmatched. The CDR3 runs to 15 residues. Germline V gene lookup returns CDR1 MNHNY and CDR2 SVGAGI (reference sequence). This chain's CDR3 is CASSYSTGANQPQHF. The CDR3 coding sequence is TGTGCCAGCAGTTACTCAACAGGGGCGAATCAGCCCCAGCATTTT.

The chain recombines TRBV19 with TRBJ2-5; D possibly corresponds to TRBD2 (6 bases). V was shortened by 2 bases and J by 5 bases, with 9 bases between the two germline ends. Germline V lookup: CDR1 LNHDA, CDR2 SQIVND (reference sequence). There are 13 residues in the CDR3. The DNA for the CDR3 is TGTGCCAGTAGTATAACTAGCCAGGAGACCCAGTACTTC. Encoded protein: CASSITSQETQYF. Together with reference TRBV19 and TRBJ2-5, the CDR3 gives the full variable domain: DGGITQSPKYLFRKEGQNVTLSCEQNLNHDAMYWYRQDPGQGLRLIYYSQIVNDFQKGDIAEGYSVSREKKESFPLTVTSAQKNPTAFYLCASSITSQETQYFGPGTRLLVL.

This chain links TRBV7-9 with TRBJ2-1; D not resolved. CDR1 is SEHNR, CDR2 FQNEAQ, per germline (reference sequence). The CDR3 extends over 15 amino acids. The V end was cut by 5 bases, the J end by 6 bases, with 17 bases between. The CDR3 here is CASSQTLLRSNEQFF. For the CDR3, the DNA is TGTGCCAGCAGCCAAACCCTCCTAAGGAGCAATGAGCAGTTCTTC.

The chain has TRBV18 and TRBJ1-5; TRBD1 aligns across 8 bases. This CDR3 region has 16 residues. J was trimmed by 6 bases and V by 2 bases; bases with no gene match: 9. Germline V gene data show CDR1 as KGHSH and CDR2 as LQKENI. CDR3 region: CASSPVETGDGQPQHF. CDR3 coding DNA: TGTGCCAGCTCACCAGTCGAGACAGGGGACGGTCAGCCCCAGCATTTT.

The chain has TRBV3-1 (or the pseudogene TRBV3-2) and TRBJ1-1; the D is unclear. CDR1 and CDR2 (germline): LGHDT, YNNKEL (reference sequence). Deletions cut 3 bases from V and 0 bases from J, with 14 bases between. CDR3 length: 16 residues. CDR3 coding DNA: TGTGCCAGCAGCCAGGTGCTCGGGTTAATGAACACTGAAGCTTTCTTT. Protein product: CASSQVLGLMNTEAFF.

The V call is TRBV6-5, the J call TRBJ1-1; TRBD1 aligns across 8 bases. Germline trimming cut 1 base from V and 0 bases from J; bases unmatched to any gene: 4. In germline, CDR1 is MNHEY, CDR2 SVGAGI. This CDR3 comprises 16 residues. The CDR3 sequence: CASSYFGQGMNTEAFF. CDR3 DNA: TGTGCCAGCAGTTACTTCGGACAGGGCATGAACACTGAAGCTTTCTTT.

The rearrangement uses TRBV23-1 and TRBJ2-1; 9 bases match TRBD2. TRBV23-1 is sorted into the ORF group, with uncertain function. This CDR3 region has 21 residues. Trimming removed 0 bases from V and 8 bases from J; junction bases left unmatched: 23. DNA of the CDR3: TGCGCCAGCAGTCAATCCAGGCTCACAGGGCGCAGGCTAGCGGGACCGTATGAGCAGTTCTTC. As protein: CASSQSRLTGRRLAGPYEQFF.

The J gene is TRBJ1-4, the V gene TRBV25-1, with TRBD1 matching 10 bases. The V gene end was trimmed by 7 bases and the J gene end by 3 bases; junction bases not matched to a gene: 11. CDR1 is MGHDK and CDR2 is SYGVNS in the germline V gene. This CDR3 comprises 17 residues. DNA for the CDR3: TGTGCCAGCACCAGAGGAGGGACAGGGGTAGCTAATGAAAAACTGTTTTTT. Amino acid sequence: CASTRGGTGVANEKLFF. Full variable domain (remainder filled in from reference TRBV25-1 and TRBJ1-4): EADIYQTPRYLVIGTGKKITLECSQTMGHDKMYWYQQDPGMELHLIHYSYGVNSTEKGDLSSESTVSRIRTEHFPLTLESARPSHTSQYLCASTRGGTGVANEKLFFGSGTQLSVL.

The rearrangement joins TRBV5-1 to TRBJ2-5; D may be TRBD1 (5 bases). V was shortened by 2 bases and J by 5 bases, with 10 bases between the two germline ends. In germline, CDR1 is SGHRS, CDR2 YFSETQ. The length of the CDR3 is 13 residues. The chain's CDR3 is CASSFFPGETQYF. CDR3 nucleotide sequence: TGCGCCAGCAGCTTTTTCCCAGGGGAGACCCAGTACTTC.